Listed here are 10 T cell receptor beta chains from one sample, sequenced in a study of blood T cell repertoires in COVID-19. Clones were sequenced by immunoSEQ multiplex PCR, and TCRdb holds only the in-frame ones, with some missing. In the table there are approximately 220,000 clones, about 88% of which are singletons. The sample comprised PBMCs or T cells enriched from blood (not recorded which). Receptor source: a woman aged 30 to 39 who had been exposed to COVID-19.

The CDR3 bases are TGTGCCAGCAGTCCGGGGTGGAACACTGAAGCTTTCTTT. It yields the protein CASSPGWNTEAFF. This rearrangement joins TRBV12-3 or TRBV12-4 to TRBJ1-1, with no clear D. The CDR3 sequence is 13 residues long. V lost 5 bases and J lost 1, with 8 bases in between.

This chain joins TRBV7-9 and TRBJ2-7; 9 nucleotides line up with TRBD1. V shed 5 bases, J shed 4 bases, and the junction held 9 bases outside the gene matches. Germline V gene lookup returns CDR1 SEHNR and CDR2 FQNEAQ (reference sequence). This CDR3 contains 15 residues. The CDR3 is CASSPRTGTGYEQYF. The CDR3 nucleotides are TGTGCCAGCAGCCCAAGGACAGGGACAGGGTACGAGCAGTACTTC.

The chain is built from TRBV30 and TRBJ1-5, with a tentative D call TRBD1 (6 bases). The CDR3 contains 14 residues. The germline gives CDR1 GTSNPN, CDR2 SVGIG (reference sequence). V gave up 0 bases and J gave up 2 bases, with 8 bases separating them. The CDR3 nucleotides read TGTGCCTGGAGTGTAGGGGGTGGCAATCAGCCCCAGCATTTT. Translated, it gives CAWSVGGGNQPQHF.

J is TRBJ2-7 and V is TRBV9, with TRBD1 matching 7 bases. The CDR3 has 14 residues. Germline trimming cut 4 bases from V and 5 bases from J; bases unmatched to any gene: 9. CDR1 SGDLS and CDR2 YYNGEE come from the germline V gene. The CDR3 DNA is TGTGCCAGCAGCTCACAGGACAGGAACAACGAGCAGTACTTC. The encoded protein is CASSSQDRNNEQYF. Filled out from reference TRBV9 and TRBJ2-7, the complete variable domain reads DSGVTQTPKHLITATGQRVTLRCSPRSGDLSVYWYQQSLDQGLQFLIQYYNGEERAKGNILERFSAQQFPDLHSELNLSSLELGDSALYFCASSSQDRNNEQYFGPGTRLTVT.

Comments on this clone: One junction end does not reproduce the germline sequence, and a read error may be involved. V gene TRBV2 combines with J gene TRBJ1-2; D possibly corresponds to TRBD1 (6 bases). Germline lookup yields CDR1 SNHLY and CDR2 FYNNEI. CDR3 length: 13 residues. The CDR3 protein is CASTVTGNSGYTF. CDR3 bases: TGTGCCAGCACCGTAACAGGGAACTCTGGCTACACCTTC.

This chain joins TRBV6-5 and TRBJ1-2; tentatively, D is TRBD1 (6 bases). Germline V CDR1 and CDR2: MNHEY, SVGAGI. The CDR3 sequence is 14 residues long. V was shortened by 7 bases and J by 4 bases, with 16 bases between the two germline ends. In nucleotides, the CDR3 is TGTGCCAGCATAACGTGGGGGCCGGCCTATGGCTACACCTTC. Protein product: CASITWGPAYGYTF.

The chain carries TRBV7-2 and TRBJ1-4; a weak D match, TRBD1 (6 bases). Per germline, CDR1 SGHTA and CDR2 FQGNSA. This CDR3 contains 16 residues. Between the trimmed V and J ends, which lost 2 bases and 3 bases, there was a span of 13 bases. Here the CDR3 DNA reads TGTGCCAGCAGCTTACCCAGGGGCTCAGCTAATGAAAAACTGTTTTTT. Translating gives CASSLPRGSANEKLFF.

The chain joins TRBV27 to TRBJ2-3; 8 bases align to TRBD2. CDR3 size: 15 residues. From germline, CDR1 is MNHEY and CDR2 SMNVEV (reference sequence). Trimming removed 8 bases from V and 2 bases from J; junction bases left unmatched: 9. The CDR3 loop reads CASGLVGGATDTQYF. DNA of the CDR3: TGTGCCAGCGGATTGGTCGGGGGGGCCACAGATACGCAGTATTTT.

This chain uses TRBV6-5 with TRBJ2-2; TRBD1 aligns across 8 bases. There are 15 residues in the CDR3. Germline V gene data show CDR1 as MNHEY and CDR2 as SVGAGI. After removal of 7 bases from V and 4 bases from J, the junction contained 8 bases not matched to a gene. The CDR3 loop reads CASMPDRETTGELFF. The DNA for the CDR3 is TGTGCCAGCATGCCGGACAGGGAAACCACCGGGGAGCTGTTTTTT.

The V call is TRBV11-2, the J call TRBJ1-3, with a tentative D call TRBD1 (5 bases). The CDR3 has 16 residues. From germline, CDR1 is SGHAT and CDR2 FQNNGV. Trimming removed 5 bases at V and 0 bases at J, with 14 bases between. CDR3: CASSAGLISSGNTIYF. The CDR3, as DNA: TGTGCCAGCAGCGCGGGACTGATTAGCTCTGGAAACACCATATATTTT.